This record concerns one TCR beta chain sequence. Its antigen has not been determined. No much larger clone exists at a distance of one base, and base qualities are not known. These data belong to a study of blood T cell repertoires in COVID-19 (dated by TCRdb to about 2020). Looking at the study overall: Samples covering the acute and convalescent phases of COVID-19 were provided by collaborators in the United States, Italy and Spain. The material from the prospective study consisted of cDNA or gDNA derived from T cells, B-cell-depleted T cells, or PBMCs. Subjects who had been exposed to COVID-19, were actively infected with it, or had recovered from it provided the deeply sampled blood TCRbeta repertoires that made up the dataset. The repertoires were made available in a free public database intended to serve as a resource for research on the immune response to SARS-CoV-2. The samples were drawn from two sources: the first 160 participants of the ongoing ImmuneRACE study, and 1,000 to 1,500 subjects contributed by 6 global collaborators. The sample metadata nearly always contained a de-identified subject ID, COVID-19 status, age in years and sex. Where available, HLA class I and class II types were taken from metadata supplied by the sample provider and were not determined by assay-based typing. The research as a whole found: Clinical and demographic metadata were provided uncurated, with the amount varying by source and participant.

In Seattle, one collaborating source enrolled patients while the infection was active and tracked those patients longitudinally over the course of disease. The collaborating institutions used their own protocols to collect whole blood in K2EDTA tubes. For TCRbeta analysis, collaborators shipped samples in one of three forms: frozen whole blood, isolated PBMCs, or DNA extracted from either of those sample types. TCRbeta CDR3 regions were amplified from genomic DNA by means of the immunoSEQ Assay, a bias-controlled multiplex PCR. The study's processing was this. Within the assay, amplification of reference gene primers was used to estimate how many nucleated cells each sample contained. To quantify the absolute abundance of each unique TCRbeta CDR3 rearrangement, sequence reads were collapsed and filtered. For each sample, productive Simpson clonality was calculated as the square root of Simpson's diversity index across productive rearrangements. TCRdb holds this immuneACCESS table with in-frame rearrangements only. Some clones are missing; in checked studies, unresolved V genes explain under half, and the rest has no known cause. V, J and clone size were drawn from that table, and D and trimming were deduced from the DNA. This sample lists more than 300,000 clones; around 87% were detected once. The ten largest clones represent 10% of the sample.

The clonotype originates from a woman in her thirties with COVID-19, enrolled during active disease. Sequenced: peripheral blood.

The nucleotides are TGTGCCAGCAGCTTAGATCGGTTCTACGAGCAGTACTTC. This is translated as CASSLDRFYEQYF. The chain is made from TRBV7-2 and TRBJ2-7; the D gene is not confidently resolved. V is reduced by 1 base and J by 3 bases, leaving a spacing of 7 bases between them. The CDR3 spans 13 residues, from the cysteine through the phenylalanine. Only the CDR3 DNA is retained, 39 bases long and in frame from the first base. CDR1 and CDR2 are drawn from the germline V gene: SGHTA, FQGNSA.